Below, 24 T cell receptor beta chains from the same sample are listed, as sequenced in a study of blood T cell repertoires in COVID-19. Assay: immunoSEQ multiplex PCR; the TCRdb copy retains only in-frame clones and omits some. The table includes nearly 80,000 clones, 90% detected once. The sequenced sample consisted of peripheral blood. Every receptor here comes from a woman aged 80 or older with acute or convalescent COVID-19.

This chain uses TRBV20-1 with TRBJ2-1, with D possibly being TRBD2 (6 bases). The germline gives CDR1 DFQATT, CDR2 SNEGSKA (reference sequence). V was trimmed by 6 bases and J by 12 bases, leaving 15 bases between them. This CDR3 contains 11 residues. The CDR3 is CSASWGGAQFF. The CDR3 bases are TGCAGTGCAAGCTGGGGCGGGGCGCAGTTCTTC.

V is TRBV3-1 (or the pseudogene TRBV3-2) and J is TRBJ1-4, with a possible D match to TRBD1 (6 bases). CDR1 LGHDT and CDR2 YNNKEL come from the germline V gene (reference sequence). The CDR3 is 16 residues long. Trimming cost V 5 bases and J 5 bases, with 18 bases left between them. The CDR3 nucleotides read TGTGCCAGCAGCTCACACGGGGGGCGCAAGAATGAAAAACTGTTTTTT. It encodes CASSSHGGRKNEKLFF.

A single count supports this clone. V gene TRBV5-1 combines with J gene TRBJ1-4; 7 nucleotides line up with TRBD1. Unmatched junction bases numbered 6, after V lost 1 base and J lost 6 bases. CDR1 and CDR2 from the germline V gene are SGHRS and YFSETQ. The CDR3 is 15 amino acids. The CDR3 DNA reads as TGCGCCAGCAGCTTGAATGCAGGGGGTGATGAAAAACTGTTTTTT. Amino acid sequence: CASSLNAGGDEKLFF.

The gene calls are TRBV19 and TRBJ2-3, with a weak D call TRBD1 (5 bases). The V gene lost 5 bases and the J gene lost 0 bases, with 12 bases spanning the gap. CDR1 and CDR2 (germline): LNHDA, SQIVND (reference sequence). This CDR3 has 15 residues. CDR3 in amino acids: CASSSQGPSTDTQYF. The CDR3 bases are TGTGCCAGTAGTTCCCAGGGCCCGAGCACAGATACGCAGTATTTT.

This clone was observed a single time. The chain has TRBV5-1 and TRBJ2-3; 12 nucleotides match TRBD1. Trimming at V came to 4 bases and at J to 1 base, leaving 7 bases not matched to a gene. There are 17 residues in the CDR3. Germline V gene lookup returns CDR1 SGHRS and CDR2 YFSETQ. The CDR3 is CASSPGTGGAGTDTQYF. The CDR3 DNA follows: TGCGCCAGCAGCCCGGGGACAGGGGGCGCGGGCACAGATACGCAGTATTTT.

The chain couples TRBV9 to TRBJ2-2, with D maybe TRBD2 (6 bases). CDR3 length: 12 amino acids. CDR1 is SGDLS, CDR2 YYNGEE, per germline. V lost 5 bases, J lost 7 bases, and 9 bases lay in between. For the CDR3, the DNA is TGTGCCAGCAGGTCGGAGGGCGGGGAGCTGTTTTTT. Encoded protein: CASRSEGGELFF.

The chain is built from TRBV6-4 and TRBJ1-2; 9 bases align to TRBD1. V was pared by 6 bases and J by 2 bases, with 7 bases of the junction left unmatched. CDR3 length: 15 amino acids. Germline CDR1 is MRHNA and CDR2 is SNTAGT. CDR3 region: CASSPGQGRNYGYTF. The CDR3 nucleotides read TGTGCCAGCAGCCCCGGACAGGGGAGGAACTATGGCTACACCTTC.

The chain recombines TRBV7-9 with TRBJ1-4; no clear D gene. The CDR3 runs 16 residues. V lost 5 bases and J lost 8, with 21 bases in between. The germline V gene has CDR1 SEHNR and CDR2 FQNEAQ (reference sequence). CDR3 region: CASSGAGRPGREKLFF. The DNA for the CDR3 is TGTGCCAGCAGCGGCGCCGGACGGCCTGGGAGGGAAAAACTGTTTTTT.

V gene TRBV6-5 combines with J gene TRBJ2-3; the match to TRBD1 covers 7 bases. This CDR3 is built from 16 residues. V lost 0 bases and J lost 2; bases outside the gene matches: 5. Germline CDR1 is MNHEY and CDR2 is SVGAGI. The CDR3 spells CASSYSGTAPTDTQYF. The CDR3 DNA follows: TGTGCCAGCAGTTACTCTGGGACAGCCCCCACAGATACGCAGTATTTT.

This chain links TRBV19 with TRBJ2-5; 7 nucleotides match TRBD2. The germline CDR1 and CDR2 sequences are LNHDA and SQIVND (reference sequence). The CDR3 runs to 13 residues. Trimming at V came to 6 bases and at J to 6 bases, leaving 7 bases not matched to a gene. CDR3 DNA: TGTGCCAGTAGCGAAGGACTAGTCAAGACCCAGTACTTC. As protein: CASSEGLVKTQYF.

DNA of the CDR3: TGTGCCAGCAGCTCCCATCATCCCAGGGGGGAATATACCGGGGAGCTGTTTTTT. Protein sequence: CASSSHHPRGEYTGELFF. The chain employs TRBV7-2 and TRBJ2-2, with D possibly TRBD1 on 7 matching bases. In germline, CDR1 is SGHTA, CDR2 FQGNSA. This CDR3 is built from 18 residues. V lost 4 bases, J lost 5 bases, and 23 bases lay in between.

The gene calls are TRBV19 and TRBJ1-4; D is perhaps TRBD1 (6 bases). The germline gives CDR1 LNHDA, CDR2 SQIVND (reference sequence). The CDR3 loop spans 15 amino acids. Between the trimmed V and J ends, which lost 5 bases and 4 bases, there was a span of 14 bases. CDR3 amino acids: CASSSIGGNNEKLFF. CDR3 coding DNA: TGTGCCAGTAGTTCCATAGGGGGAAATAATGAAAAACTGTTTTTT.

The chain employs TRBV9 and TRBJ2-2; 10 nucleotides align to TRBD1. After removal of 0 bases from V and 6 bases from J, the junction contained 8 bases not matched to a gene. The V gene's germline CDR1 is SGDLS and CDR2 YYNGEE. This CDR3 is built from 17 residues. The CDR3 bases are TGTGCCAGCAGCGTAGGGACAGGGGGACCCCTGTCCGGGGAGCTGTTTTTT. The encoded protein is CASSVGTGGPLSGELFF. Combining the CDR3 with reference TRBV9 and TRBJ2-2 gives the whole variable domain DSGVTQTPKHLITATGQRVTLRCSPRSGDLSVYWYQQSLDQGLQFLIQYYNGEERAKGNILERFSAQQFPDLHSELNLSSLELGDSALYFCASSVGTGGPLSGELFFGEGSRLTVL.

This clone was seen a single time. The rearrangement links TRBV15 to TRBJ2-7; D is perhaps TRBD2 (6 bases). The CDR3 consists of 15 residues. Deletions cut 0 bases from V and 5 bases from J, with 14 bases between. Germline loops: CDR1 LNHNV, CDR2 YYDKDF (reference sequence). CDR3 amino acids: CATSRDQGGMNEQYF. The CDR3 bases are TGTGCCACCAGCAGAGATCAGGGAGGTATGAACGAGCAGTACTTC.

This chain joins TRBV18 and TRBJ1-2; 9 bases match TRBD1. Germline trimming cut 3 bases from V and 4 bases from J; bases unmatched to any gene: 3. The V gene's germline CDR1 is KGHSH and CDR2 LQKENI. The CDR3 covers 14 residues. The CDR3 sequence is CASSPDRGSYGYTF. CDR3 bases: TGTGCCAGCTCACCGGACAGGGGAAGCTATGGCTACACCTTC.

This rearrangement joins TRBV7-3 to TRBJ1-6, with 7 bases identical to TRBD1. The V and J ends lost 5 bases and 7 bases, in that order; junction bases with no gene match: 8. This CDR3 has 15 residues. Germline V lookup: CDR1 SGHTA, CDR2 FQGTGA. DNA of the CDR3: TGTGCCAGCAGCCGTCAAGGGGGCGGGAATTCACCCCTCCACTTT. Translating it yields CASSRQGGGNSPLHF.

The chain employs TRBV5-1 and TRBJ2-7; TRBD1 agrees at 7 bases. The CDR3 loop spans 14 amino acids. The germline CDR1 and CDR2 sequences are SGHRS and YFSETQ. V was clipped by 4 bases and J by 4 bases; unmatched bases: 8. The chain's CDR3 is CASSTGTDLYEQYF. The CDR3 DNA is TGCGCCAGCAGCACCGGGACAGACTTATACGAGCAGTACTTC.

The chain combines TRBV7-9 with TRBJ1-6, with TRBD1 as a possible D gene (6 bases). The CDR3 is 15 residues long. The germline gives CDR1 SEHNR, CDR2 FQNEAQ (reference sequence). The ends were cut back, 5 bases at V and 7 bases at J, with 15 bases in the middle. The CDR3 sequence: CASSPTGQRNSPLHF. The CDR3 DNA reads TGTGCCAGCAGCCCCACTGGACAGAGAAATTCACCCCTCCACTTT.

This clone was counted only a few times. The chain combines TRBV20-1 with TRBJ2-7, with D unclear. The CDR3 covers 11 residues. Germline-derived CDR1 and CDR2 are DFQATT and SNEGSKA (reference sequence). V was shortened by 2 bases and J by 5 bases, with 7 bases between the two germline ends. Here the CDR3 DNA reads TGCAGTGCTAGATCGGGTCACGAGCAGTACTTC. This sequence encodes CSARSGHEQYF.

V is TRBV15 and J is TRBJ2-6; D may be TRBD1 (6 bases). In germline, CDR1 is LNHNV, CDR2 YYDKDF (reference sequence). The V and J ends lost 3 bases and 4 bases respectively, with 13 bases between them. This CDR3 region has 16 residues. The CDR3 nucleotides read TGTGCCACCAGCAGGGCGTGGGGGCGGGGGGCCAACGTCCTGACTTTC. Its protein product is CATSRAWGRGANVLTF.

This rearrangement joins TRBV2 to TRBJ2-5; 12 bases align to TRBD2. The CDR3 consists of 15 residues. After removal of 7 bases from V and 2 bases from J, the junction contained 5 bases not matched to a gene. Germline V CDR1 and CDR2: SNHLY, FYNNEI. The CDR3 sequence: CASTRLAGAQETQYF. The CDR3, as DNA: TGTGCCAGCACTCGACTAGCGGGGGCACAAGAGACCCAGTACTTC.

This rearrangement joins TRBV2 to TRBJ2-1, with 8 bases matching TRBD2. Trimming at V came to 0 bases and at J to 5 bases, leaving 9 bases not matched to a gene. The germline CDR1 and CDR2 sequences are SNHLY and FYNNEI. CDR3 size: 17 residues. Here the CDR3 reads CASSEALRAGDDNEQFF. The CDR3 DNA reads as TGTGCCAGCAGTGAAGCGCTTCGAGCGGGGGACGACAATGAGCAGTTCTTC.

The chain combines TRBV7-8 with TRBJ2-1; D uncertain. CDR1 SGHVS and CDR2 FQNEAQ come from the germline V gene. V was cut by 8 bases and J by 2 bases, with 13 bases left in between. The CDR3 is 14 residues long. CDR3 in amino acids: CASRIQVTYNEQFF. CDR3 DNA: TGTGCCAGCCGAATCCAGGTGACCTACAATGAGCAGTTCTTC.

The CDR3 loop reads CASSIDQGRYGYTF. In DNA, the CDR3 is TGTGCCAGTAGTATAGATCAGGGGCGGTATGGCTACACCTTC. The gene calls are TRBV19 and TRBJ1-2; weak D call: TRBD1 (6 bases). CDR1 and CDR2 from the germline V gene are LNHDA and SQIVND (reference sequence). This CDR3 region has 14 residues. The ends were cut back, 0 bases at V and 5 bases at J, with 10 bases in the middle. The full variable domain, with the rest looked up from reference TRBV19 and TRBJ1-2, is DGGITQSPKYLFRKEGQNVTLSCEQNLNHDAMYWYRQDPGQGLRLIYYSQIVNDFQKGDIAEGYSVSREKKESFPLTVTSAQKNPTAFYLCASSIDQGRYGYTFGSGTRLTVV.